This paragraph covers one TCR beta chain sequence. These data come from a study of blood T cell repertoires in COVID-19. Study-level information: The study drew acute and convalescent COVID-19 samples from the United States, Italy and Spain.

Profiling relied on immunoSEQ multiplex PCR, and the TCRdb table lists in-frame clones only, not all of them. The data contain 56,000 or so clones, about 90% of them singletons. The material sequenced was peripheral blood. The origin of this receptor is a woman of 80 years or more with active COVID-19.

The DNA of the CDR3 is TGTGCCAGCAGCTTCCAGGGTTACAATCAGCCCCAGCATTTT. Residues: CASSFQGYNQPQHF. This chain links TRBV27 with TRBJ1-5; perhaps TRBD1 as D (5 bases). This CDR3 has 14 amino acids. Germline lookup yields CDR1 MNHEY and CDR2 SMNVEV (reference sequence). The V and J ends lost 6 bases and 3 bases respectively, with 12 bases between them.